This record covers a single TCR beta chain. As yet, its antigen is unknown. cDNA libraries for TCR beta contained unique molecular identifiers. From the PCR reads, TCRdb called clonotypes with MiXCR, one entry per CDR3 protein. The sample gives 350,000 to 500,000 distinct CDR3 sequences, 30% to 45% of which show up once; 6.5% to 8% is in the top ten. V was pared by 0 bases and J by 5 bases, with 11 bases of the junction left unmatched. Germline CDR1 and CDR2: SGHTA and FQGNSA. CDR3 size: 17 residues. The sample is drawn from a study of post-analysis software for immune sequencing data. Whole-study findings and limits: There were a handful of TRBV segments more frequent in patients than controls, and TRBV5-6, TRBV5-1 and TRBV20-1 were among them.

This TCR came from a girl aged 2-15 years with multiple sclerosis. The V and J genes are TRBV7-2 and TRBJ2-7; 9 nucleotides align to TRBD2. The sample taken for sequencing was blood. The CDR3 DNA is TGTGCCAGCAGCTTAGCGCCTCTAGCGGGGAGGTACAACGAGCAGTACTTC. As protein: CASSLAPLAGRYNEQYF.